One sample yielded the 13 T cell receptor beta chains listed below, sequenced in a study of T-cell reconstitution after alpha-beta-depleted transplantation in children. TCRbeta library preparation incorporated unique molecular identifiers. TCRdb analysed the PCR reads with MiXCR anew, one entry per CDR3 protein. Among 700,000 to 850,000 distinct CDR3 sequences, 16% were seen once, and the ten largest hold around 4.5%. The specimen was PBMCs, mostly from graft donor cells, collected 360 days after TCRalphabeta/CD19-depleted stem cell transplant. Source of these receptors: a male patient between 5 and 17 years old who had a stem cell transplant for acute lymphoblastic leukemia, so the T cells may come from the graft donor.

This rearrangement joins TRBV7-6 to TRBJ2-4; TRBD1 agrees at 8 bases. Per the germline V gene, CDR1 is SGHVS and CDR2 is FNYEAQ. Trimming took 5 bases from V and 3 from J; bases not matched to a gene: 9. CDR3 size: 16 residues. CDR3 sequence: CASSPEDREDKNIQYF. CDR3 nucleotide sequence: TGTGCCAGCAGCCCGGAGGACAGGGAAGACAAAAACATTCAGTACTTC. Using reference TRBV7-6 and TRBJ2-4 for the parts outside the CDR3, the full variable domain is GAGVSQSPRYKVTKRGQDVALRCDPISGHVSLYWYRQALGQGPEFLTYFNYEAQQDKSGLPNDRFSAERPEGSISTLTIQRTEQRDSAMYRCASSPEDREDKNIQYFGAGTRLSVL.

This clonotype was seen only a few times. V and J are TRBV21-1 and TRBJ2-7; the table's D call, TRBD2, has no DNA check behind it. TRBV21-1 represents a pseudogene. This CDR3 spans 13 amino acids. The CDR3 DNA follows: TGTGCCAGCAGCAAAGACGGAGCGGGCGAGCAGTACTTC. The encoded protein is CASSKDGAGEQYF.

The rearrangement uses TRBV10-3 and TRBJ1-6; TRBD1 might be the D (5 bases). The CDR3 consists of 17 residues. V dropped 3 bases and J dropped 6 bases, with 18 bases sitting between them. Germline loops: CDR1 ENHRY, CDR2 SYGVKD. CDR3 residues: CAISDPTKTGRNSPLHF. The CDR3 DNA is TGTGCCATCAGTGACCCGACAAAGACGGGGCGTAATTCACCCCTCCACTTT.

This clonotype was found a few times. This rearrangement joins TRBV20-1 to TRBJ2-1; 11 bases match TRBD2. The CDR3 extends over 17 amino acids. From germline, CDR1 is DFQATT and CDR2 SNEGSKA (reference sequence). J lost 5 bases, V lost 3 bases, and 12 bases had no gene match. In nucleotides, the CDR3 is TGCAGTGCTAGGGGGTTTACTAGCGGGAGAACCCACAATGAGCAGTTCTTC. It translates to CSARGFTSGRTHNEQFF.

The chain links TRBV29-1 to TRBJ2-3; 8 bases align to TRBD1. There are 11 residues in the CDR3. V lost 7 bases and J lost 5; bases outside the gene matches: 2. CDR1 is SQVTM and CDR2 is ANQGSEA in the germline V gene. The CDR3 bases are TGCAGCGGGACAGGGCAAGATACGCAGTATTTT. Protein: CSGTGQDTQYF.

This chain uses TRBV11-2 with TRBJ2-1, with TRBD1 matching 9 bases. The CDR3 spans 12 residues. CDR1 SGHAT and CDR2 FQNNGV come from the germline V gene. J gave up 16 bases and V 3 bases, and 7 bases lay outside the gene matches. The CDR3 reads CASSFTRDRAFF. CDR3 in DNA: TGTGCCAGCAGCTTTACCCGGGACAGGGCCTTCTTC.

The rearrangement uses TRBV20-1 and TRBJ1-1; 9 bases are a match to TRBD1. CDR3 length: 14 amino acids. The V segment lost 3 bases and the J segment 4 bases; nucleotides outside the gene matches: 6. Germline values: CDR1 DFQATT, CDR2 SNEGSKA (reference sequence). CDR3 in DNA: TGCAGTGCTAGGGCCGACAGGGGGATCACTGAAGCTTTCTTT. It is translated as CSARADRGITEAFF.

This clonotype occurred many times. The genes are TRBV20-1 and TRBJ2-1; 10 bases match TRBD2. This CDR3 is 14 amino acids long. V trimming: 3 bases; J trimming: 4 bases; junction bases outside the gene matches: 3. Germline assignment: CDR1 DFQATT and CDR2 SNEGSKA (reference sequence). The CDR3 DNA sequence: TGCAGTGCTAGGGCTAGCGGGAGTTACAATGAGCAGTTCTTC. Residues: CSARASGSYNEQFF.

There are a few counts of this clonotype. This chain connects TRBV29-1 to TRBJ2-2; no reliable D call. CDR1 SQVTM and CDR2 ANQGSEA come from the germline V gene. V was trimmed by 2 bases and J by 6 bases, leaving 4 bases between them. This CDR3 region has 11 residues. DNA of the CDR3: TGCAGCGTTGAATTTGCCGGGGAGCTGTTTTTT. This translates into CSVEFAGELFF.

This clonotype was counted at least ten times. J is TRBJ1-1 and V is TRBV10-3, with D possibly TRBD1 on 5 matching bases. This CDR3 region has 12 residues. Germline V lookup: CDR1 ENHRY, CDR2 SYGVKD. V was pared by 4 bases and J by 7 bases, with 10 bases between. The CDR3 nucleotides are TGTGCCATCAGTGCCGGGGGGGATGAAGCTTTCTTT. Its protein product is CAISAGGDEAFF.

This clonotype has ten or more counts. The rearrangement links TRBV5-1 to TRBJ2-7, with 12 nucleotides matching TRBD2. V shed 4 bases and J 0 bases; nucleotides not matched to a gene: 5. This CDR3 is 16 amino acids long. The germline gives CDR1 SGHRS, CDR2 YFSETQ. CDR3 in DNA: TGCGCCAGCAGCACGGGACTAGCGGGCCCCTCCTACGAGCAGTACTTC. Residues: CASSTGLAGPSYEQYF.

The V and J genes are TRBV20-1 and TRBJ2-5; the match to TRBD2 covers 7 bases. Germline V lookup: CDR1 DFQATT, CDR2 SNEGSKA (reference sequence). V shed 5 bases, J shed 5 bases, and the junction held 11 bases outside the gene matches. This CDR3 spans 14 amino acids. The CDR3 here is CSAGRAGSGETQYF. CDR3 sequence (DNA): TGCAGTGCTGGGAGGGCCGGGTCGGGGGAGACCCAGTACTTC.

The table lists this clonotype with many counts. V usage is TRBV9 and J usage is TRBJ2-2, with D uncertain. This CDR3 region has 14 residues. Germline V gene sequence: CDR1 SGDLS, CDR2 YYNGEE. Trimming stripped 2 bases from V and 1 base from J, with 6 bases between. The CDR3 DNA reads TGTGCCAGCAGCGTGGGCGGGAACACCGGGGAGCTGTTTTTT. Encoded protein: CASSVGGNTGELFF. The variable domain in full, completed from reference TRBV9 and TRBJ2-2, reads DSGVTQTPKHLITATGQRVTLRCSPRSGDLSVYWYQQSLDQGLQFLIQYYNGEERAKGNILERFSAQQFPDLHSELNLSSLELGDSALYFCASSVGGNTGELFFGEGSRLTVL.